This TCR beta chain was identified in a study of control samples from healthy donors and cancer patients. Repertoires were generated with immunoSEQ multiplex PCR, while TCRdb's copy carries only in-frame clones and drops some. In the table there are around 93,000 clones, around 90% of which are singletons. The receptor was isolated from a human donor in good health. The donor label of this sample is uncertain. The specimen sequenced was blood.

CDR3 in DNA: TGTGCCAGCAGCCCTCTAGCAGGCTCTGGAAACACCATATATTTT. Translating it yields CASSPLAGSGNTIYF. J is TRBJ1-3 and V is TRBV3-1 (or the pseudogene TRBV3-2), with unresolved D. The germline V gene has CDR1 LGHDT and CDR2 YNNKEL (reference sequence). The CDR3 contains 15 residues. V dropped 4 bases and J dropped 0 bases, with 10 bases sitting between them.